This T cell receptor (beta chain) was recorded in a study of T-cell memory formation after mild COVID-19. In TCRdb, the 5' RACE reads were re-called with MiXCR into one record per CDR3 protein. This sample has approximately 500,000 distinct CDR3 sequences, with around 27% found just once. This clonotype has only a few counts. The CDR3 length is 18 residues. CDR1 is SGHVS and CDR2 is FQNEAQ in the germline V gene. V shed 5 bases, J shed 5 bases, and the junction held 16 bases outside the gene matches. This TCR was sampled from an adult woman who had mild COVID-19 (a few samples of this study predate the infection). Cell type and time point are not known. This chain links TRBV7-8 with TRBJ2-3, with 10 positions matching TRBD2. The sequencing input was PBMCs or a T cell subset sorted from them (not recorded which). The CDR3 loop reads CASSRIDRAGGPGDTQYF. The DNA for the CDR3 is TGTGCCAGCAGCAGAATTGACCGAGCGGGGGGGCCTGGAGATACGCAGTATTTT. The full variable domain, with the rest looked up from reference TRBV7-8 and TRBJ2-3, is GAGVSQSPRYKVAKRGQDVALRCDPISGHVSLFWYQQALGQGPEFLTYFQNEAQLDKSGLPSDRFFAERPEGSVSTLKIQRTQQEDSAVYLCASSRIDRAGGPGDTQYFGPGTRLTVL.